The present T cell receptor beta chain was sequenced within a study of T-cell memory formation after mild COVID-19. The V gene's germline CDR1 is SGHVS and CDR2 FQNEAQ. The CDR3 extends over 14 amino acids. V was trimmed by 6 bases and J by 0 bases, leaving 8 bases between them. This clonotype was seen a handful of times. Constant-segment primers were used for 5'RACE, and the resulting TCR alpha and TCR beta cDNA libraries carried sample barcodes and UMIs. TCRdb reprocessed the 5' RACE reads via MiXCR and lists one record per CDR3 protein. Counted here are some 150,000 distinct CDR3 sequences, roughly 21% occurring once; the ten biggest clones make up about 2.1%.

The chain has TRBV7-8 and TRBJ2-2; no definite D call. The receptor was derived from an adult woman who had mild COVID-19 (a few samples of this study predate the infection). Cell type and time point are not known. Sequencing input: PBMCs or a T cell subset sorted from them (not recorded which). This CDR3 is CASRNRANTGELFF. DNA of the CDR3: TGTGCCAGCAGGAATCGTGCGAACACCGGGGAGCTGTTTTTT. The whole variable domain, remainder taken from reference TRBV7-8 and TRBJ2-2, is GAGVSQSPRYKVAKRGQDVALRCDPISGHVSLFWYQQALGQGPEFLTYFQNEAQLDKSGLPSDRFFAERPEGSVSTLKIQRTQQEDSAVYLCASRNRANTGELFFGEGSRLTVL.